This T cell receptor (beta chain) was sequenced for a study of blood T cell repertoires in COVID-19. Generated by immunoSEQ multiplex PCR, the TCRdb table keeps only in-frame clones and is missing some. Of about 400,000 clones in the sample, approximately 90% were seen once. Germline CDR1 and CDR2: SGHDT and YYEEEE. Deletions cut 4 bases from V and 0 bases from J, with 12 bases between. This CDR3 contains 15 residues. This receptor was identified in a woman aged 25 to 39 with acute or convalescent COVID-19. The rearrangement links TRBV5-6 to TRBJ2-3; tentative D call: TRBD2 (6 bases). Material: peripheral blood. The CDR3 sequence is CASSPPGLSTDTQYF. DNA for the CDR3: TGTGCCAGCAGCCCTCCGGGACTTAGCACAGATACGCAGTATTTT.